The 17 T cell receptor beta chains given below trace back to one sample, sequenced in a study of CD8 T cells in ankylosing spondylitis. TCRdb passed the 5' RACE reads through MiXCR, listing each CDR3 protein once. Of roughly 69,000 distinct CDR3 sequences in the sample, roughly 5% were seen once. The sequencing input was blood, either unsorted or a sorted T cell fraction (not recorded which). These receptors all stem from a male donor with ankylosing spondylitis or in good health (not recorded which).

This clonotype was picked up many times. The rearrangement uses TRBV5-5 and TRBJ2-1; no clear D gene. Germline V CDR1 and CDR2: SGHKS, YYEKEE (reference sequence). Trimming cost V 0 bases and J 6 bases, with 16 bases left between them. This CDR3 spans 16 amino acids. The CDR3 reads CASSLERRITGNEQFF. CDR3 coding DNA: TGTGCCAGCAGCTTGGAGCGCCGAATTACGGGCAATGAGCAGTTCTTC.

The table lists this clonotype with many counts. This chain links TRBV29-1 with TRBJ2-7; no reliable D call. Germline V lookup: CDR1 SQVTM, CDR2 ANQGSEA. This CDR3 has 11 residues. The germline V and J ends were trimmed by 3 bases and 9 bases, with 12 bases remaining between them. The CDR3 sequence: CSVEAELGQYF. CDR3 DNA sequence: TGCAGCGTTGAGGCGGAACTCGGGCAGTACTTC.

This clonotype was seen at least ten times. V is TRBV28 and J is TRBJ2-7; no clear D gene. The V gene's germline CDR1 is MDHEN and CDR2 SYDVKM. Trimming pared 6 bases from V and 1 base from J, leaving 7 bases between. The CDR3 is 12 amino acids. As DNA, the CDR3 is TGTGCCAGCAGGCCGGATTCCTACGAGCAGTACTTC. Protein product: CASRPDSYEQYF.

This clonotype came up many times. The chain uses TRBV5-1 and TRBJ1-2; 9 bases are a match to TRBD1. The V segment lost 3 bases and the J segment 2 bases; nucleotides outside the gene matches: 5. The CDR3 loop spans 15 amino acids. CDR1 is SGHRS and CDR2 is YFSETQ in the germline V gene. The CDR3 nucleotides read TGCGCCAGCAGCTCATCGACAGGGGGAAACTATGGCTACACCTTC. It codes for CASSSSTGGNYGYTF.

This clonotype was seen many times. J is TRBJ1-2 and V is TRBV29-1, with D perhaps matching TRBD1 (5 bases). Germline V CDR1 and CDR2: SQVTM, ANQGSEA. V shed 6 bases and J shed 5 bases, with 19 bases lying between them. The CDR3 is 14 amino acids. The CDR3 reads CSVSTGLPSYGYTF. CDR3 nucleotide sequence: TGCAGCGTCTCAACGGGACTGCCGAGTTATGGCTACACCTTC.

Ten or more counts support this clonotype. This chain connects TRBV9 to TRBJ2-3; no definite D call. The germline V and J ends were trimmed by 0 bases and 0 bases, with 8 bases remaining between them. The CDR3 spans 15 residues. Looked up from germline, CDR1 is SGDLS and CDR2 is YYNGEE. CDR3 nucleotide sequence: TGTGCCAGCAGCGTAGGTGTCTATAGCACAGATACGCAGTATTTT. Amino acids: CASSVGVYSTDTQYF. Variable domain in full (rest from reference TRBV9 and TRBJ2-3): DSGVTQTPKHLITATGQRVTLRCSPRSGDLSVYWYQQSLDQGLQFLIQYYNGEERAKGNILERFSAQQFPDLHSELNLSSLELGDSALYFCASSVGVYSTDTQYFGPGTRLTVL.

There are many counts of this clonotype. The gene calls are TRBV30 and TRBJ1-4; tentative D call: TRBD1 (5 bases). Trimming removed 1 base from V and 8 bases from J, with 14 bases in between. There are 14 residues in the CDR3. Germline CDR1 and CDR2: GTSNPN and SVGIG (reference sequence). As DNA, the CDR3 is TGTGCCTGGAGTGCGGGACTCAGTAACGAAAAACTGTTTTTT. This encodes CAWSAGLSNEKLFF.

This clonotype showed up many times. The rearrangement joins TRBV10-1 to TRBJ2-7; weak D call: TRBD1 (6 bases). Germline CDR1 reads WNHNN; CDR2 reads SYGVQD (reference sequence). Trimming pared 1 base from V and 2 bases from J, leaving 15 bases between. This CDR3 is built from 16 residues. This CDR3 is CASSEYPGTPTYEQYF. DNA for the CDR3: TGCGCCAGCAGTGAGTACCCCGGGACACCCACCTACGAGCAGTACTTC.

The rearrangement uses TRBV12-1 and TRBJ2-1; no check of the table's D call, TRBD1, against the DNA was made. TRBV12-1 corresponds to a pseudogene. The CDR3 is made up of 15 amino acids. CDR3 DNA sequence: TGTGCCAGCGGCCCCGGCCTCCTCTCCTACAATGAGCAGTTCTTC. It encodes CASGPGLLSYNEQFF.

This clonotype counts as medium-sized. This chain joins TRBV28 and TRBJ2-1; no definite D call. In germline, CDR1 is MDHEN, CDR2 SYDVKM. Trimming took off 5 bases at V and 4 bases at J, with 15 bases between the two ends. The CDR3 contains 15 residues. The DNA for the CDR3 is TGTGCCAGCAGTCTCGGGTCCCTCGGATACAATGAGCAGTTCTTC. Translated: CASSLGSLGYNEQFF.

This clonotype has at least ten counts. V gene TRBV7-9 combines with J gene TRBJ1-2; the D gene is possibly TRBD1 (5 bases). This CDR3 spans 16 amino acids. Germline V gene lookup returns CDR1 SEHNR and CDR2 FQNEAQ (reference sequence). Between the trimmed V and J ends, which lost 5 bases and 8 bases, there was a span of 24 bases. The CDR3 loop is CASSPKGSRESGGYTF. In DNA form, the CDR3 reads TGTGCCAGCAGCCCCAAAGGGTCCAGGGAAAGTGGGGGCTACACCTTC.

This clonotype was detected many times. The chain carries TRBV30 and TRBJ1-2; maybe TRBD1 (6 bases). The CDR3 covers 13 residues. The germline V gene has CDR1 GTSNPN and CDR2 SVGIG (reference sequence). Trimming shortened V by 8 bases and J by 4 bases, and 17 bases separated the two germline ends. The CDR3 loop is CAQNLKGGYGYTF. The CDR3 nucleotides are TGTGCCCAGAACCTAAAGGGGGGCTATGGCTACACCTTC.

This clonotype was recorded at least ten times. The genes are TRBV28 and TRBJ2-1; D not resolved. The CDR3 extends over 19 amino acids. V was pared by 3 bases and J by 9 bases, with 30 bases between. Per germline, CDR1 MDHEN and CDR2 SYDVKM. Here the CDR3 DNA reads TGTGCCAGCAGTTTGCCCCCTGGTTCGGTCTCCGGTGGGTTCAGTGAGCAGTTCTTC. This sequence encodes CASSLPPGSVSGGFSEQFF. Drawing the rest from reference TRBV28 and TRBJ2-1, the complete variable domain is DVKVTQSSRYLVKRTGEKVFLECVQDMDHENMFWYRQDPGLGLRLIYFSYDVKMKEKGDIPEGYSVSREKKERFSLILESASTNQTSMYLCASSLPPGSVSGGFSEQFFGPGTRLTVL.

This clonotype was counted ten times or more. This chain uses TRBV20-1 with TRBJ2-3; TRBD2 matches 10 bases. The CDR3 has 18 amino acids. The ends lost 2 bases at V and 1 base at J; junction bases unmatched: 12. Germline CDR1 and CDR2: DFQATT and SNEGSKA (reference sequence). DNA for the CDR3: TGCAGTGCTAGACTAACTAGCGGGGCATCCTGGGGCACAGATACGCAGTATTTT. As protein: CSARLTSGASWGTDTQYF.

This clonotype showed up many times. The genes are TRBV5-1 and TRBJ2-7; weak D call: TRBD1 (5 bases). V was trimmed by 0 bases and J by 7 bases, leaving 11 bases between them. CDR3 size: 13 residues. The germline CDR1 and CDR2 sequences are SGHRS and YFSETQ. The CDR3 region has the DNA TGCGCCAGCAGCTTGGGGACCGCAGGGGAGCAGTACTTC. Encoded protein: CASSLGTAGEQYF.

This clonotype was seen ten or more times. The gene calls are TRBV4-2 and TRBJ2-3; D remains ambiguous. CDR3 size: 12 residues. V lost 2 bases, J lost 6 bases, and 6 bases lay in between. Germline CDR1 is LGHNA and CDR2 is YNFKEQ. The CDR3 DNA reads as TGTGCCAGCAGCCAAACGGCGGATACGCAGTATTTT. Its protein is CASSQTADTQYF.

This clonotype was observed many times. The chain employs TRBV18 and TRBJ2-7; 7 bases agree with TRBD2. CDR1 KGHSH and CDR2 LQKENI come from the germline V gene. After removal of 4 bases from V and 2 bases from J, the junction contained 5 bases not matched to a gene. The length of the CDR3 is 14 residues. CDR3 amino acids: CASSLGGSPYEQYF. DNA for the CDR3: TGTGCCAGCTCACTGGGAGGGTCCCCCTACGAGCAGTACTTC.